The subject of this entry is one T cell receptor (beta chain). The data are from a study of shared clonotypes between healthy human individuals. The CDR3 totals 15 residues. V was trimmed by 4 bases and J by 7 bases, leaving 18 bases between them. CDR1 is SGHRS, CDR2 YFSETQ, per germline. Sequenced by immunoSEQ multiplex PCR; TCRdb stores in-frame clones only, minus some. The sample has about 1.1 million clones, 70% to 80% seen once. The sample consisted of memory CD4+ T cells from PBMCs. Described subset: CD45RA-negative fraction. The chain employs TRBV5-1 and TRBJ2-1; no clear D. This receptor was taken from a man aged 18 to 29 in good health. Some clones in this sample may be carry-over from other donors' samples. CDR3 bases: TGCGCCAGCAGCCCTACGATCTTATCACAGAATGAGCAGTTCTTC. Protein: CASSPTILSQNEQFF.